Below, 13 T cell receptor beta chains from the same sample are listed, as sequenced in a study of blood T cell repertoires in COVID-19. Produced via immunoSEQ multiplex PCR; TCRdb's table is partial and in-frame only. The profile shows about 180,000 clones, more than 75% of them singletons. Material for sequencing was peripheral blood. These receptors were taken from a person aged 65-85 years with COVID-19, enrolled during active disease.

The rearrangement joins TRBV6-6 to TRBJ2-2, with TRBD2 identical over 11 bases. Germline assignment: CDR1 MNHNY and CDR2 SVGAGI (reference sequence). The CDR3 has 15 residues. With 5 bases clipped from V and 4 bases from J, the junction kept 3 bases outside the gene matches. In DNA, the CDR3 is TGTGCCAGCAGTGGGACTAGCGGAACCACCGGGGAGCTGTTTTTT. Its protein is CASSGTSGTTGELFF.

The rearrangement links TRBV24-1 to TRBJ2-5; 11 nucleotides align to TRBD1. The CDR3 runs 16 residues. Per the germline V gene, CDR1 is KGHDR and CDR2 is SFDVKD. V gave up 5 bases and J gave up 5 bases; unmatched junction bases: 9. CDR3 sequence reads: CATSVGGQGARETQYF. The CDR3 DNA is TGTGCCACCAGTGTCGGAGGACAGGGGGCCCGGGAGACCCAGTACTTC.

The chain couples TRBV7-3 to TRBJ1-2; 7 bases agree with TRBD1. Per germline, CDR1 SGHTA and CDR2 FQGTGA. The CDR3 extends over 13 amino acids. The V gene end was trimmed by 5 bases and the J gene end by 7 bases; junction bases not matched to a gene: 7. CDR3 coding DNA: TGTGCCAGCAGCGTCCGACAGGGAGGTGGCTACACCTTC. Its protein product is CASSVRQGGGYTF.

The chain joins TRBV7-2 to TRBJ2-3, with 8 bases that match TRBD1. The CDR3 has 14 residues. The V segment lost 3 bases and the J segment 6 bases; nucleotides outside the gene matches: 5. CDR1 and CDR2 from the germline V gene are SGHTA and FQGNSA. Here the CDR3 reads CASSFQGASDTQYF. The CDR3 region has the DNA TGTGCCAGCAGCTTTCAGGGGGCGTCGGATACGCAGTATTTT.

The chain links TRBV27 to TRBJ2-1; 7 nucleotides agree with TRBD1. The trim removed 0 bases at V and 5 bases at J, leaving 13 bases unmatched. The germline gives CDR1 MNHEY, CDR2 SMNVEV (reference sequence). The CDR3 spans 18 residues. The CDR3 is CASSLSNGTAYTNNEQFF. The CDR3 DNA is TGTGCCAGCAGTTTATCTAACGGGACAGCCTATACGAACAATGAGCAGTTCTTC.

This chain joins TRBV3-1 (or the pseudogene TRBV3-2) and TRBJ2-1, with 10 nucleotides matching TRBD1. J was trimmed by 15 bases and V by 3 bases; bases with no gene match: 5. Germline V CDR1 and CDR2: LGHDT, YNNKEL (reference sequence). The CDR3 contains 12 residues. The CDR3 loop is CASSQGDRGLFF. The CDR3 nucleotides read TGTGCCAGCAGCCAGGGGGACAGGGGACTGTTCTTC.

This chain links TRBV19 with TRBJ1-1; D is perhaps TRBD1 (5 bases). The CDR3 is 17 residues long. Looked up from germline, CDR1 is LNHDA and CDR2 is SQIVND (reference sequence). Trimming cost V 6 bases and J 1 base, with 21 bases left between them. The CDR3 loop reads CASRDPHRNLPNTEAFF. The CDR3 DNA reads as TGTGCCAGTAGAGATCCTCACAGGAATTTACCGAACACTGAAGCTTTCTTT.

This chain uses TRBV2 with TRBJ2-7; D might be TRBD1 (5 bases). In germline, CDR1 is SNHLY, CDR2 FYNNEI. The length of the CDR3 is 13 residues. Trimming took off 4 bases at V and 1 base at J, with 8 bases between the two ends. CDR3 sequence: CASSAPGSYEQYF. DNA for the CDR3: TGTGCCAGCAGTGCCCCAGGGTCCTACGAGCAGTACTTC.

In nucleotides, the CDR3 is TGTGCCACCGCGGACAGACGGTTCCAAACTGAAGCTTTCTTT. The encoded protein is CATADRRFQTEAFF. The chain links TRBV10-3 to TRBJ1-1, with D possibly matching TRBD1 (6 bases). The CDR3 has 14 amino acids. Germline V gene data show CDR1 as ENHRY and CDR2 as SYGVKD. The V end lost 10 bases, the J end lost 5 bases, and 20 bases lay between the germline ends.

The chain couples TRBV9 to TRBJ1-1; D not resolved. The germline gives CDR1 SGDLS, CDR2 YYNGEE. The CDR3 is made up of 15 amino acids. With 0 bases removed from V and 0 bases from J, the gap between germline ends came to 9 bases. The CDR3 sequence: CASSVVGGMNTEAFF. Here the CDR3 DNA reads TGTGCCAGCAGCGTAGTAGGCGGGATGAACACTGAAGCTTTCTTT.

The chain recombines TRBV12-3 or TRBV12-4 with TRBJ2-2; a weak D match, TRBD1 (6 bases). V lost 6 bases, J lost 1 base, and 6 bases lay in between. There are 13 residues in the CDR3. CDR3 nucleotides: TGTGCCAGCAGGACAGGGAACACCGGGGAGCTGTTTTTT. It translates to CASRTGNTGELFF.

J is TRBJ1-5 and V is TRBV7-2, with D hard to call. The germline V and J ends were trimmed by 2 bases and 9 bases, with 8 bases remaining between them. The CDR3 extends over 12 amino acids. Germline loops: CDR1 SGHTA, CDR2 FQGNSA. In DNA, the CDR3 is TGTGCCAGCAGCTTATCGGGTGGGCCCCAGCATTTT. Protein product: CASSLSGGPQHF.

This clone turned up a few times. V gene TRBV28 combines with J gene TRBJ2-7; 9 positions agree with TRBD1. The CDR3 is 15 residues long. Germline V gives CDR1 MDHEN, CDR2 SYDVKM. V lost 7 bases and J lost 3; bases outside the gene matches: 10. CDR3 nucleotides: TGTGCCAGCAAAGGCGGCGGGACAGGGTACTACGAGCAGTACTTC. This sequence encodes CASKGGGTGYYEQYF.